The 14 T cell receptor beta chains reported below all come from one sample, sequenced in a study of OX40 agonist ivuxolimab in advanced cancers. The library came from the immunoSEQ multiplex PCR assay. As stored in TCRdb, this immuneACCESS dataset retains in-frame rearrangements with V and J assigned. A fraction of the clones does not appear; measured against another copy, unresolved V genes explain less than half of the discrepancy, and the remainder lacks a known reason. This sample holds about 100,000 clones; about 91% were observed only once. The ten largest clonotypes hold approximately 0.58% of the sample. Sequencing was performed on CD4+ or CD8+ T cells sorted from blood, taken in a trial of the OX40 agonist ivuxolimab. The source is an adult with an advanced solid tumor such as melanoma, head and neck, liver or kidney cancer.

This clone was recorded only once. This chain uses TRBV6-5 with TRBJ1-5, with 8 nucleotides matching TRBD1. Germline lookup yields CDR1 MNHEY and CDR2 SVGAGI. V lost 6 bases to trimming and J lost 2 bases; unmatched junction nucleotides: 3. The CDR3 covers 14 residues. Here the CDR3 DNA reads TGTGCCAGCAGGAAGGACAGGGGCAATCAGCCCCAGCATTTT. Its translation: CASRKDRGNQPQHF.

The chain joins TRBV28 to TRBJ2-7; 7 nucleotides agree with TRBD2. The CDR3 extends over 13 amino acids. Looked up from germline, CDR1 is MDHEN and CDR2 is SYDVKM. Trimming at V came to 6 bases and at J to 7 bases, leaving 9 bases not matched to a gene. The CDR3 loop is CASRKQLRGEQYF. The CDR3 DNA reads TGTGCCAGCAGGAAACAGCTGCGGGGGGAGCAGTACTTC.

V is TRBV19 and J is TRBJ2-3; 8 bases are shared with TRBD2. The trim removed 5 bases at V and 3 bases at J, leaving 7 bases unmatched. Germline-derived CDR1 and CDR2 are LNHDA and SQIVND (reference sequence). This CDR3 is 15 amino acids long. CDR3 DNA sequence: TGTGCCAGTAGTTTAAGCGGGAGTAGAACAGATACGCAGTATTTT. This gives the protein CASSLSGSRTDTQYF.

The chain uses TRBV7-9 and TRBJ2-7, with D perhaps matching TRBD1 (5 bases). Trimming stripped 1 base from V and 6 bases from J, with 13 bases between. CDR1 and CDR2 from the germline V gene are SEHNR and FQNEAQ (reference sequence). The CDR3 has 14 amino acids. The CDR3 nucleotides are TGTGCCAGCAGCTTAGGGGGCCAGGGTGGCGAGCAGTACTTC. Residues: CASSLGGQGGEQYF.

The CDR3 DNA sequence: TGTGCCAGCTCACCCGGTGGAGGGAGTCTTAGCACAGATACGCAGTATTTT. As protein: CASSPGGGSLSTDTQYF. The V and J genes are TRBV18 and TRBJ2-3; possible D gene TRBD2, 6 bases. CDR1 and CDR2 from the germline V gene are KGHSH and LQKENI. This CDR3 is 17 amino acids long. The ends were cut back, 3 bases at V and 0 bases at J, with 16 bases in the middle.

V is TRBV5-1 and J is TRBJ2-2; no clear D gene. The CDR3 length is 12 residues. Germline assignment: CDR1 SGHRS and CDR2 YFSETQ. V was clipped by 4 bases and J by 7 bases, with 8 bases between them. Here the CDR3 DNA reads TGCGCCAGCAGCCTCTTTATCGGGGAGCTGTTTTTT. The encoded protein is CASSLFIGELFF.

On this clone: Other nucleotide sequences in the sample specify the same CDR3. V gene TRBV19 combines with J gene TRBJ2-2; 11 nucleotides align to TRBD2. This CDR3 region has 17 residues. Germline assignment: CDR1 LNHDA and CDR2 SQIVND (reference sequence). V was pared by 3 bases and J by 2 bases, with 5 bases of the junction left unmatched. CDR3 DNA: TGTGCCAGTAGTATCTCTAGCGGGAGGACCAACACCGGGGAGCTGTTTTTT. Translated: CASSISSGRTNTGELFF.

This rearrangement joins TRBV9 to TRBJ1-1; the D gene is possibly TRBD1 (6 bases). The CDR3 is 13 amino acids. Trimming left V 3 bases short and J 1 base short, with 7 bases between. Looked up from germline, CDR1 is SGDLS and CDR2 is YYNGEE. For the CDR3, the DNA is TGTGCCAGCAGCGGAGGGGGGAACACTGAAGCTTTCTTT. This translates into CASSGGGNTEAFF.

This clone was counted once. The chain employs TRBV5-1 and TRBJ1-1, with D possibly being TRBD1 (6 bases). CDR1 SGHRS and CDR2 YFSETQ come from the germline V gene. This CDR3 region has 14 residues. V was shortened by 1 base and J by 5 bases, with 12 bases between the two germline ends. CDR3 sequence (DNA): TGCGCCAGCAGCTTGAGGCAGGGGCAGACTGAAGCTTTCTTT. Translated, it gives CASSLRQGQTEAFF.

The chain is built from TRBV4-3 and TRBJ1-2; D is unclear. The germline V and J ends were trimmed by 0 bases and 2 bases, with 4 bases remaining between them. Per germline, CDR1 LGHNA and CDR2 YSLEER. This CDR3 spans 13 amino acids. The CDR3 here is CASSQEQNYGYTF. The CDR3 nucleotides read TGCGCCAGCAGCCAAGAACAGAACTATGGCTACACCTTC.

The rearrangement uses TRBV5-1 and TRBJ2-1; 7 positions match TRBD1. Germline CDR1 reads SGHRS; CDR2 reads YFSETQ. CDR3 size: 14 residues. J lost 4 bases, V lost 1 base, and 2 bases had no gene match. CDR3 loop: CASSLQGVYNEQFF. The DNA for the CDR3 is TGCGCCAGCAGCTTGCAGGGGGTTTACAATGAGCAGTTCTTC.

The chain carries TRBV14 and TRBJ2-3; the D is unclear. The length of the CDR3 is 15 residues. Germline CDR1 SGHDN, CDR2 FVKESK. Trimming cost V 1 base and J 0 bases, with 8 bases left between them. In DNA form, the CDR3 reads TGTGCCAGCAGCCAAGTGGGCCGAAGCACAGATACGCAGTATTTT. Its translation: CASSQVGRSTDTQYF.

This rearrangement joins TRBV7-2 to TRBJ2-2, with D uncertain. V lost 5 bases and J lost 2, with 12 bases in between. Germline CDR1 reads SGHTA; CDR2 reads FQGNSA. The CDR3 has 15 amino acids. DNA of the CDR3: TGTGCCAGCAGCCCCCGAGCCGGAAACACCGGGGAGCTGTTTTTT. Translated, it gives CASSPRAGNTGELFF.

The chain couples TRBV4-2 to TRBJ1-1; D is uncertain. V gave up 4 bases and J gave up 1 base, with 7 bases separating them. The CDR3 has 13 amino acids. Germline loops: CDR1 LGHNA, CDR2 YNFKEQ. CDR3 nucleotide sequence: TGTGCCAGCAGCCGGGCCGGGAACACTGAAGCTTTCTTT. As protein: CASSRAGNTEAFF.